Detailed here is one TCR beta chain. Unsorted whole blood served as the source of blood RNA, and germline DNA was extracted as well. This sample was included in a study of tumor-infiltrating lymphocytes in primary liver carcinoma. This CDR3 spans 19 amino acids. V lost 4 bases and J 0 bases, leaving 19 bases between the germline ends. Germline CDR1 is MGHRA and CDR2 is YSYEKL. Reverse transcription of approximately 0.55 ug total RNA with a constant-region primer produced TCR beta cDNA. Generation of the TCR beta libraries relied on three nested multiplex PCR rounds using slightly modified ARM-PCR. The first two PCR rounds used TRBV1-TRBV30 primers with a Cbeta primer, 10 cycles each. TCRdb recomputed calls from the multiplex PCR reads with MiXCR, one row per CDR3 protein. The top ten hold roughly 6% of the sample, which has approximately 340,000 distinct CDR3 sequences, about 65% seen once.

The chain couples TRBV4-1 to TRBJ2-6; D not resolved. This TCR was recovered from a man aged 35 to 55 with primary liver carcinoma and hepatitis B virus infection. Source material: peripheral blood. CDR3 protein: CASSRSRHKESSGANVLTF. Written as DNA, the CDR3 is TGCGCCAGCAGCCGCAGCCGGCACAAGGAAAGCTCTGGGGCCAACGTCCTGACTTTC.